A selection of T cell receptor beta chains follows, all from one sample in a study of molecular identifiers for immune sequencing clone quantification. TCRdb called the PCR reads again in MiXCR, with one record for every CDR3 protein. Among about half a million distinct CDR3 sequences listed, about 25% were seen once. The material sequenced was naive CD8+ T cells from blood, with Jurkat cell RNA spiked in. All receptors come from a human donor in good health. Some libraries in this study had Jurkat cell RNA spiked in. The CDR3 runs from the conserved cysteine through the conserved F or W. Fields, in order: V gene, J gene, D gene, clone size, CDR3 DNA, CDR3 protein. A D gene is named only where the DNA matches it firmly. Size is stated for part of the rows, as once, few or many counts, or as a class when the clone is expanded.

v_call: TRBV20-1; j_call: TRBJ2-3; d_call: -; clone_size: many; cdr3_nt: TGCAGTGCTAGAGATCAGGACAGACTCACAGATACGCAGTATTTT; cdr3_aa: CSARDQDRLTDTQYF
v_call: TRBV9; j_call: TRBJ1-5; d_call: -; clone_size: -; cdr3_nt: TGTGCCAGCAGCGGGGGCGATCATCGGCCCCAGCATTTT; cdr3_aa: CASSGGDHRPQHF
v_call: TRBV2; j_call: TRBJ1-5; d_call: TRBD1; clone_size: -; cdr3_nt: TGTGCCAGCAGTGATCGTACAGGGGATCAGCCCCAGCATTTT; cdr3_aa: CASSDRTGDQPQHF
v_call: TRBV11-3; j_call: TRBJ2-1; d_call: -; clone_size: many; cdr3_nt: TGTGCCAGCAGCTTAAGGGACCGTTACAATGAGCAGTTCTTC; cdr3_aa: CASSLRDRYNEQFF
v_call: TRBV29-1; j_call: TRBJ1-1; d_call: TRBD1; clone_size: few; cdr3_nt: TGCAGCGTTGTCTTCGGGACAGGGTTGGACACTGAAGCTTTCTTT; cdr3_aa: CSVVFGTGLDTEAFF
v_call: TRBV4-3; j_call: TRBJ1-1; d_call: TRBD1; clone_size: many; cdr3_nt: TGCGCCAGCAGCCAAGGAACAGGGGCTGTCACTGAAGCTTTCTTT; cdr3_aa: CASSQGTGAVTEAFF
v_call: TRBV12-3/TRBV12-4; j_call: TRBJ2-3; d_call: -; clone_size: few; cdr3_nt: TGTGCCAGCCATGCAGGCGGGAGCACAGATACGCAGTATTTT; cdr3_aa: CASHAGGSTDTQYF
v_call: TRBV7-9; j_call: TRBJ2-3; d_call: -; clone_size: few; cdr3_nt: TGTGCCAGCAGCCCCTTGGGAAGCACAGATACGCAGTATTTT; cdr3_aa: CASSPLGSTDTQYF
v_call: TRBV12-3/TRBV12-4; j_call: TRBJ2-5; d_call: -; clone_size: many; cdr3_nt: TGTGCCAGCAGTGACCAAGAGACCCAGTACTTC; cdr3_aa: CASSDQETQYF
v_call: TRBV5-6; j_call: TRBJ1-3; d_call: -; clone_size: few; cdr3_nt: TGTGCCAGCAGCTTGATCCGCGACTCTGGAAACACCATATATTTT; cdr3_aa: CASSLIRDSGNTIYF
v_call: TRBV6-2/TRBV6-3; j_call: TRBJ2-5; d_call: -; clone_size: -; cdr3_nt: TGTGCCAGCAGTTACCCCGCAGACCAAGAGACCCAGTACTTC; cdr3_aa: CASSYPADQETQYF
v_call: TRBV5-6; j_call: TRBJ2-6; d_call: -; clone_size: many; cdr3_nt: TGTGCCAGCAGCTTGGAGGAAGACTGGGTTTCTGGGGCCAACGTCCTGACTTTC; cdr3_aa: CASSLEEDWVSGANVLTF
v_call: TRBV5-6; j_call: TRBJ2-7; d_call: -; clone_size: -; cdr3_nt: TGTGCCGGCAGCTCGCCTTGGGAGCAGTACTTC; cdr3_aa: CAGSSPWEQYF
v_call: TRBV20-1; j_call: TRBJ2-7; d_call: -; clone_size: many; cdr3_nt: TGCAGTGCTAGAGATTCTACTTCCTACGAGCAGTACTTC; cdr3_aa: CSARDSTSYEQYF
v_call: TRBV20-1; j_call: TRBJ2-5; d_call: -; clone_size: few; cdr3_nt: TGCAGTGCTAGTCTAGAGAGCCAAGAGACCCAGTACTTC; cdr3_aa: CSASLESQETQYF
v_call: TRBV7-9; j_call: TRBJ2-7; d_call: TRBD2; clone_size: -; cdr3_nt: TGTGCCAGCAGTTTTAGCGGGACGACATCCTACGAGCAGTACTTC; cdr3_aa: CASSFSGTTSYEQYF
v_call: TRBV11-2; j_call: TRBJ2-7; d_call: TRBD1; clone_size: few; cdr3_nt: TGTGCCAGCAGCTTACAGGGGGTAGGGGAGCAGTACTTC; cdr3_aa: CASSLQGVGEQYF
v_call: TRBV20-1; j_call: TRBJ1-2; d_call: -; clone_size: -; cdr3_nt: TGCAGTGCTAGCGCAATGAGGCACTATGGCTACACCTTC; cdr3_aa: CSASAMRHYGYTF
v_call: TRBV30; j_call: TRBJ2-1; d_call: -; clone_size: -; cdr3_nt: TGTGCCTGGAGTCGTGTTAGCCACAATGAGCAGTTCTTC; cdr3_aa: CAWSRVSHNEQFF
v_call: TRBV29-1; j_call: TRBJ2-7; d_call: TRBD1; clone_size: -; cdr3_nt: TGCAGCGTCGGAGGAACAGGGGGCGGTTACGAGCAGTACTTC; cdr3_aa: CSVGGTGGGYEQYF
v_call: TRBV30; j_call: TRBJ2-7; d_call: -; clone_size: -; cdr3_nt: TGTGCCTGGAGCTGGACGGACGGCTACGAGCAGTACTTC; cdr3_aa: CAWSWTDGYEQYF
v_call: TRBV6-2/TRBV6-3; j_call: TRBJ1-2; d_call: -; clone_size: -; cdr3_nt: TGTGCCGGCAGTTACCTGGACCGACCTAACTATGGCTACACCTTC; cdr3_aa: CAGSYLDRPNYGYTF
v_call: TRBV30; j_call: TRBJ1-2; d_call: -; clone_size: -; cdr3_nt: TGTGCCTCCCGCGAATTCAACTATGGCTACACCTTC; cdr3_aa: CASREFNYGYTF
v_call: TRBV9; j_call: TRBJ2-7; d_call: -; clone_size: -; cdr3_nt: TGTGCCAGCAGCGTAGGGGGGGGCGCGACCTACGAGCAGTACTTC; cdr3_aa: CASSVGGGATYEQYF
v_call: TRBV7-2; j_call: TRBJ2-1; d_call: TRBD2; clone_size: many; cdr3_nt: TGTGCCAGCAGCTTAGCGCGGGGGGCGGGGCCCTACAATGAGCAGTTCTTC; cdr3_aa: CASSLARGAGPYNEQFF
v_call: TRBV6-2/TRBV6-3; j_call: TRBJ2-7; d_call: -; clone_size: -; cdr3_nt: TGTGCCAGCAGCCCATTTCCTAAAACGGTCCGTCCGTACGAGCAGTACTTC; cdr3_aa: CASSPFPKTVRPYEQYF
v_call: TRBV7-9; j_call: TRBJ2-7; d_call: -; clone_size: -; cdr3_nt: TGTGCCAGCAGCCCGCACGCCTCCTACGAGCAGTACTTC; cdr3_aa: CASSPHASYEQYF
v_call: TRBV6-2/TRBV6-3; j_call: TRBJ1-5; d_call: -; clone_size: -; cdr3_nt: TGTGCCAGCAGCGACAGCCTCAATCAGCCCCAGCATTTT; cdr3_aa: CASSDSLNQPQHF
v_call: TRBV7-9; j_call: TRBJ2-3; d_call: -; clone_size: -; cdr3_nt: TGTGCCAGCAGCTTAGCCCTGAGAGGTACGCAGTATTTT; cdr3_aa: CASSLALRGTQYF
v_call: TRBV27; j_call: TRBJ2-3; d_call: TRBD2; clone_size: many; cdr3_nt: TGTGCCAGCAGAACCCTAGCGGGAGACACAGATACGCAGTATTTT; cdr3_aa: CASRTLAGDTDTQYF
v_call: TRBV6-5; j_call: TRBJ1-5; d_call: -; clone_size: -; cdr3_nt: TGTGCCAGCAGTCTGGCCGGTGAGCAGCCCCAGCATTTT; cdr3_aa: CASSLAGEQPQHF
v_call: TRBV29-1; j_call: TRBJ2-2; d_call: -; clone_size: many; cdr3_nt: TGCAGCGCGCGGGACACCGGGGAGCTGTTTTTT; cdr3_aa: CSARDTGELFF
v_call: TRBV27; j_call: TRBJ1-1; d_call: -; clone_size: few; cdr3_nt: TGTGCCAGCAGTTTGCTAGGAAGTGGTGTTGACACTGAAGCTTTCTTT; cdr3_aa: CASSLLGSGVDTEAFF
v_call: TRBV19; j_call: TRBJ1-1; d_call: -; clone_size: few; cdr3_nt: TGTGCCAGTAGTACCAACTCGGGATCGAACACTGAAGCTTTCTTT; cdr3_aa: CASSTNSGSNTEAFF
v_call: TRBV3-1; j_call: TRBJ2-1; d_call: TRBD2; clone_size: few; cdr3_nt: TGTGCCAGCAGCCAAGAGACTAGCGGGTACAATGAGCAGTTCTTC; cdr3_aa: CASSQETSGYNEQFF
v_call: TRBV27; j_call: TRBJ2-3; d_call: TRBD2; clone_size: -; cdr3_nt: TGTGCCAGCAGTTTATCGGGGAGCGGGGGATACACAGATACGCAGTATTTT; cdr3_aa: CASSLSGSGGYTDTQYF
v_call: TRBV7-9; j_call: TRBJ2-7; d_call: -; clone_size: -; cdr3_nt: TGTGCCAGCAGCCGGGGGGCGGGGCCCTACGAGCAGTACTTC; cdr3_aa: CASSRGAGPYEQYF
v_call: TRBV20-1; j_call: TRBJ2-7; d_call: -; clone_size: many; cdr3_nt: TGCAGTGCTAGCGCCCGTTTCAGTCCTACGATCGAGCAGTACTTC; cdr3_aa: CSASARFSPTIEQYF
v_call: TRBV29-1; j_call: TRBJ2-7; d_call: TRBD2; clone_size: -; cdr3_nt: TGCAGCGTTGAAGATGACGGGACTAGCGGATCCTACGAGCAGTACTTC; cdr3_aa: CSVEDDGTSGSYEQYF
v_call: TRBV19; j_call: TRBJ2-7; d_call: -; clone_size: -; cdr3_nt: TGTGCCAGTACGCGCGGCCCGGGCTACGCGCAGTACTTC; cdr3_aa: CASTRGPGYAQYF
v_call: TRBV7-9; j_call: TRBJ2-3; d_call: -; clone_size: many; cdr3_nt: TGTGCCAGCAGCTTAGAGGGACTTATCACAGATACGCAGTATTTT; cdr3_aa: CASSLEGLITDTQYF
v_call: TRBV7-9; j_call: TRBJ2-5; d_call: -; clone_size: -; cdr3_nt: TGTGCCAGCAGCTTACCATTTGAAGAGACCCAGTACTTC; cdr3_aa: CASSLPFEETQYF
v_call: TRBV7-2; j_call: TRBJ2-7; d_call: -; clone_size: -; cdr3_nt: TGTGCCAGCAGCTCAGGCTGCGAGCAGTACTTC; cdr3_aa: CASSSGCEQYF
v_call: TRBV24-1; j_call: TRBJ2-5; d_call: -; clone_size: -; cdr3_nt: TGTGCCACCAGTGACCAGGGGATCCAGTACTTC; cdr3_aa: CATSDQGIQYF
v_call: TRBV12-3/TRBV12-4; j_call: TRBJ1-1; d_call: -; clone_size: many; cdr3_nt: TGTGCCAGCACCCCCATGAACACTGAAGCTTTCTTT; cdr3_aa: CASTPMNTEAFF